This T cell receptor (beta chain) was captured in a study of T cells after posttransplantation cyclophosphamide. Busulfan-fludarabine conditioning, marrow transplant, and cyclophosphamide on days +3 and +4 were administered. The CDR3 is 16 amino acids. Germline values: CDR1 SGHTA, CDR2 FQGNSA. V shed 1 base and J shed 0 bases, with 10 bases lying between them. By sample fraction, this clone is medium-sized. Method: immunoSEQ multiplex PCR; TCRdb's copy keeps in-frame clones and lacks some. This repertoire holds 2,500 to 3,000 clones, and none appear only once. The TCR originated in a male patient aged 55-69 years who received an allogeneic stem cell transplant from a related donor and was CMV-positive. The T cells may come from the graft donor. This chain uses TRBV7-2 with TRBJ1-5; D uncertain. The source material was PBMCs, sampled after allogeneic stem cell transplant with posttransplant cyclophosphamide. The CDR3 DNA sequence: TGTGCCAGCAGCTTAGGGCCTGAATATAGCAATCAGCCCCAGCATTTT. Translating it yields CASSLGPEYSNQPQHF.